Shown below are 3 T cell receptor beta chains from a single sample sequenced in a study of healthy donors' naive CD4 and CD8 T cells (dated by TCRdb to between 2014 and 2017). TCRdb shows the sequencer as 454 GS FLX Titanium. A previously published linear amplification protocol was used to build TCR libraries from about 540 ng of total RNA. TCRdb reprocessing: public reads trimmed at Q25 with fastp, clones called with MiXCR, in-frame beta chains kept. For every CDR3 protein sequence, its rows merge into one entry that carries the most common genes and DNA. The sample profile shows roughly 200,000 distinct CDR3 sequences; 65% to 80% of them were found once. Roughly 2.3% of the sample lies in the top ten. The sequenced material came from naive CD4+ and CD8+ T cells sorted from blood, pooled from several donors. The cell subset or site label of this sample denotes: FACS-sorted naive CD4+ (CD45RO-CD45RA+) and naive CD8+ (CD45RA+CD27bright) T cells. These TCRs come from a pool of human donors in good health; the sample pools cells from several healthy donors.

The chain combines TRBV29-1 with TRBJ1-1; 7 bases align to TRBD1. The CDR3 is 15 amino acids. Germline CDR1 and CDR2: SQVTM and ANQGSEA. V was clipped by 7 bases and J by 0 bases; unmatched bases: 11. CDR3 protein: CSADRDSNMNTEAFF. The CDR3 DNA sequence: TGCAGCGCCGACCGGGACAGCAATATGAACACTGAAGCTTTCTTT.

The rearrangement joins TRBV6-6 to TRBJ2-7, with D tentatively TRBD1 (5 bases). The CDR3 consists of 15 residues. Germline loops: CDR1 MNHNY, CDR2 SVGAGI (reference sequence). The ends were cut back, 2 bases at V and 3 bases at J, with 14 bases in the middle. The CDR3 region is CASSYLTDQGYEQYF. Here the CDR3 DNA reads TGTGCCAGCAGTTACCTGACAGACCAGGGCTACGAGCAGTACTTC.

CDR3 sequence: CSVDRGPGDEQYF. In nucleotides, the CDR3 is TGCAGCGTTGATAGGGGCCCCGGGGACGAGCAGTACTTC. This sequence joins TRBV29-1 and TRBJ2-7, with D perhaps assigned TRBD1 or TRBD2 (5 bases each). The CDR3 runs 13 residues. The V gene's germline CDR1 is SQVTM and CDR2 ANQGSEA. The germline V and J ends were trimmed by 3 bases and 5 bases, with 14 bases remaining between them.